This TCR beta chain was retrieved from a study of blood T cells in healthy people across ages. This clonotype came up a few times. Together with a sample-barcoded 5' primer, a J-beta primer mix was included in a second PCR lasting roughly 6 to 12 cycles. TCRdb re-called the 5' RACE reads with MiXCR, one entry per CDR3 protein. The data hold 920,000 or so distinct CDR3 sequences, with 45% observed a single time. The CDR3 runs to 14 residues. The V end was cut by 9 bases, the J end by 1 base, with 13 bases between. The specimen sequenced was blood. This chain uses TRBV12-3 or TRBV12-4 with TRBJ1-5; D unresolved. The TCR sequence derives from an older woman in good health. The CDR3 loop is CASGRPPSNQPQHF. CDR3 coding DNA: TGTGCCAGTGGACGGCCACCAAGCAATCAGCCCCAGCATTTT.